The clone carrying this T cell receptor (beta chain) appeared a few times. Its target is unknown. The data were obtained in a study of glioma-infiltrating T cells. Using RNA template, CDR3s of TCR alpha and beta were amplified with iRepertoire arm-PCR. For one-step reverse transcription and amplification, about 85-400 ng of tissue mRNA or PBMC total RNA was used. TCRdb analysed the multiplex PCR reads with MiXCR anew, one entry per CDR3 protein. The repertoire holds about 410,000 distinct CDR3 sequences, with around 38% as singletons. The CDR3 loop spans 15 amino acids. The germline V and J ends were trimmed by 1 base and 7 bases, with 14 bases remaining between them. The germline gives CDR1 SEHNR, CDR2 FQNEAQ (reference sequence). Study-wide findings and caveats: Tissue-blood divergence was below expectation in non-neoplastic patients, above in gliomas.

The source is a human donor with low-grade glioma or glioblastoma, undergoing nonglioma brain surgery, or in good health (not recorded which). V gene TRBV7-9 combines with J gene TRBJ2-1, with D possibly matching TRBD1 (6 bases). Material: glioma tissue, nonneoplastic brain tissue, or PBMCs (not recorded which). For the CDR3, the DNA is TGTGCCAGCAGCTTAGTGGGGGCACGGGGAAATGAGCAGTTCTTC. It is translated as CASSLVGARGNEQFF.